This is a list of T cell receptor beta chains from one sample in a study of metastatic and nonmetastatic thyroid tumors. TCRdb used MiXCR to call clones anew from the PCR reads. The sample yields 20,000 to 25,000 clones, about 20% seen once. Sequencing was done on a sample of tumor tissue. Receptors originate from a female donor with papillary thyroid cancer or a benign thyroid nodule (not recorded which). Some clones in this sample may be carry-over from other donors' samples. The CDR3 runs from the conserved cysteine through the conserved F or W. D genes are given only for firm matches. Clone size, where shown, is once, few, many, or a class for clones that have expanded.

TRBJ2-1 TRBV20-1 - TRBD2 CSAVKTGTSLGNEQFF TGCAGTGCTGTTAAAACCGGGACTAGCCTGGGCAATGAGCAGTTCTTC
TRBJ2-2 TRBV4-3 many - CASSQDRIGELFF TGCGCCAGCAGCCAAGATCGGATAGGGGAGCTGTTTTTT
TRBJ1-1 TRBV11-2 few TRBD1 CAITFGDRGNTEAFF TGTGCTATTACCTTCGGGGACAGGGGGAACACTGAAGCTTTCTTT
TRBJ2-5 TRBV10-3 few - CAISEDNRTQYF TGTGCCATCAGTGAGGATAACAGGACCCAGTACTTC
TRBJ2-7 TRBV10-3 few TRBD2 CATQPAGLSEQYF TGTGCCACCCAACCAGCGGGGTTATCCGAGCAGTACTTC
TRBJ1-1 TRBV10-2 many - CASSGTANTEAFF TGCGCCAGCAGTGGTACGGCCAACACTGAAGCTTTCTTT
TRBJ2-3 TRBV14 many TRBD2 CASSQLAGEVSTDTQYF TGTGCCAGCAGCCAACTAGCGGGAGAAGTAAGCACAGATACGCAGTATTTT
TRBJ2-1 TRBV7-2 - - CASSELREQFF TGTGCCAGCAGTGAACTTCGTGAGCAGTTCTTC
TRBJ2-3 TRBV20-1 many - CSAGSRTDTQYF TGCAGTGCAGGGTCTCGCACAGATACGCAGTATTTT
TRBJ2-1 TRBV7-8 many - CASSLRTITTNEQFF TGTGCCAGCAGCTTAAGGACTATCACGACCAATGAGCAGTTCTTC
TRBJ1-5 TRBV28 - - CASGDYQPQHF TGTGCCAGCGGAGACTATCAGCCCCAGCATTTT
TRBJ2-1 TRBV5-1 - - CASSLLYNEQFF TGCGCCAGCAGCCTCCTCTACAATGAGCAGTTCTTC
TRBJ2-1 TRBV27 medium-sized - CASGTSGNEQFF TGTGCCAGCGGCACGTCGGGGAATGAGCAGTTCTTC
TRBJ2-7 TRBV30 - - CAWSPRVRPSYEQYF TGTGCCTGGAGTCCCCGCGTCCGCCCCTCCTACGAGCAGTACTTC
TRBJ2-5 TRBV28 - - CASRRGGGWTQYF TGTGCCAGCAGAAGGGGGGGGGGCTGGACCCAGTACTTC
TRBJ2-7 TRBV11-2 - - CASSLDLLSSYEQYF TGTGCCAGCAGCTTAGATCTACTCTCCTCCTACGAGCAGTACTTC
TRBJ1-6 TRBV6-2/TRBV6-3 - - CASSYDGSTYSPLHF TGTGCCAGCAGTTACGACGGGAGTACGTATTCACCCCTCCACTTT
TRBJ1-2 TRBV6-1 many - CASKDSSSGYTF TGTGCCAGCAAGGACAGCTCATCTGGCTACACCTTC
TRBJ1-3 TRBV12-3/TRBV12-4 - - CASSSGTSLWRRYF TGTGCCAGCAGCTCCGGGACCTCTCTTTGGAGGAGGTATTTT
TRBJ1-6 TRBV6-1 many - CASREVSGAGSPLHF TGTGCCAGCAGGGAGGTATCGGGGGCCGGATCACCCCTCCACTTT
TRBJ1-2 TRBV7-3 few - CASSLSRGEGYTF TGTGCCAGCAGCTTAAGTAGAGGCGAGGGCTACACCTTC
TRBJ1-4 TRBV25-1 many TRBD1 CASSPVDRGTTNEKLFF TGTGCCAGCAGCCCCGTTGACAGGGGGACAACTAATGAAAAACTGTTTTTT
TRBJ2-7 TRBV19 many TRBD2 CASSISGSTGTSGKFHYEQYF TGTGCCAGTTCTATTTCGGGGTCTACGGGGACTAGCGGGAAATTCCACTACGAGCAGTACTTC
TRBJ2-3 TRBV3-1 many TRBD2 CASSPTSGRPPDTQYF TGTGCCAGCAGCCCTACTAGCGGGAGGCCCCCAGATACGCAGTATTTT
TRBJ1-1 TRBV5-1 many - CASSLGTANTEAFF TGCGCCAGCAGCTTGGGAACAGCGAACACTGAAGCTTTCTTT
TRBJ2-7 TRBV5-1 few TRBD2 CASSDGTSGRAYEQYF TGCGCCAGCAGCGATGGGACTAGCGGGAGGGCCTACGAGCAGTACTTC
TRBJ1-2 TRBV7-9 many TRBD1 CASSFGQGPNYGYTF TGTGCCAGCAGTTTCGGACAGGGCCCTAACTATGGCTACACCTTC
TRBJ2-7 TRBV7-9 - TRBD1 CASSPLDRGNEQYF TGTGCCAGCAGCCCGTTAGACAGGGGGAACGAGCAGTACTTC
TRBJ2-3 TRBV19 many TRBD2 CASTQRGLATDTQYF TGTGCCAGTACCCAAAGGGGACTAGCAACAGATACGCAGTATTTT
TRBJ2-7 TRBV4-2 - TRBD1 CASSQVAGVGTGIYEQYF TGTGCCAGCAGCCAAGTAGCAGGTGTCGGGACAGGCATTTACGAGCAGTACTTC
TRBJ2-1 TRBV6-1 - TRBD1 CASIPGEWTGGVNEQFF TGTGCCAGCATCCCCGGGGAGTGGACAGGGGGCGTGAATGAGCAGTTCTTC
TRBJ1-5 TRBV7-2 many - CASSPSSNQPQHF TGTGCCAGCAGCCCGAGCAGCAATCAGCCCCAGCATTTT
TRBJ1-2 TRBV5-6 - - CASSSLDSNYGYTF TGTGCCAGCAGCTCCTTAGACAGTAACTATGGCTACACCTTC
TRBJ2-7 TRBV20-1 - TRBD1 CSARANRDRAYEQYF TGCAGTGCTAGAGCCAACCGGGACAGAGCCTACGAGCAGTACTTC
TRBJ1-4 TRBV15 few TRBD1 CATSRDDRDGKKLFF TGTGCCACCAGCAGAGATGACAGGGACGGCAAGAAACTGTTTTTT
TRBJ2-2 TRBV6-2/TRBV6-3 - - CASSYVPGGAGELFF TGTGCCAGCAGTTACGTCCCAGGTGGGGCCGGGGAGCTGTTTTTT
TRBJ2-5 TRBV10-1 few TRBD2 CASESGGPPQETQYF TGCGCCAGCGAATCGGGAGGGCCCCCTCAAGAGACCCAGTACTTC
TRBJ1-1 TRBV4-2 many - CASSLSEGGNTEAFF TGTGCCAGCAGCCTATCCGAGGGTGGGAACACTGAAGCTTTCTTT
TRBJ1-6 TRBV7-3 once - CASSLDSLNSPLHF TGTGCCAGCAGCTTAGACAGCCTCAATTCACCCCTCCACTTT
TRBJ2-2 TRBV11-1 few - CASSLAYIPNTGELFF TGTGCCAGCAGCTTAGCCTACATACCGAACACCGGGGAGCTGTTTTTT
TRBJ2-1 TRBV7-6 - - CASSLSLGGFYNEQFF TGTGCCAGCAGCTTATCCCTTGGGGGTTTCTACAATGAGCAGTTCTTC
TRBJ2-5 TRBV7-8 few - CASSSGTGAQYF TGTGCCAGCAGCTCTGGGACGGGAGCCCAGTACTTC
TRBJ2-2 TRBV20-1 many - CSAIKIKNTGELFF TGCAGTGCTATTAAGATAAAGAACACCGGGGAGCTGTTTTTT
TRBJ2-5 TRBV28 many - CASSLSGGWETQYF TGTGCCAGCAGTTTATCCGGGGGCTGGGAGACCCAGTACTTC
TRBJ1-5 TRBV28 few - CASSLGQWVQPQHF TGTGCCAGCAGTCTTGGACAGTGGGTTCAGCCCCAGCATTTT
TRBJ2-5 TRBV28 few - CASREQDRGWETQYF TGTGCCAGCAGGGAGCAGGACCGCGGATGGGAGACCCAGTACTTC
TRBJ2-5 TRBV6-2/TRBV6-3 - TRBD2 CASSYSFRRGLAEETQYF TGTGCCAGCAGTTACTCGTTCCGGCGGGGACTAGCGGAAGAGACCCAGTACTTC